These 2 T cell receptor beta chains came from one sample sequenced in a study of cytomegalovirus exposure and HLA in healthy donors. Primers for the PCR totalled 60 Vbeta and 13 Jbeta. Data came from immunoSEQ multiplex PCR; TCRdb stores just in-frame clones and leaves some out. The sample has about 64,000 clones; 55% to 70% are singletons. The material sequenced was PBMCs. These receptors all stem from a woman between 50 and 59 years old in good health and CMV-seronegative.

V and J are TRBV27 and TRBJ1-2; D may be TRBD1 (5 bases). The germline gives CDR1 MNHEY, CDR2 SMNVEV (reference sequence). With 6 bases removed from V and 3 bases from J, the gap between germline ends came to 17 bases. This CDR3 has 15 amino acids. The CDR3 DNA is TGTGCCAGCAGCCCGGCGGCGGGACCCTACTATGGCTACACCTTC. Protein sequence: CASSPAAGPYYGYTF.

The genes are TRBV5-1 and TRBJ2-1, with 11 bases identical to TRBD2. V was clipped by 2 bases and J by 9 bases; unmatched bases: 7. The V gene's germline CDR1 is SGHRS and CDR2 YFSETQ. CDR3 size: 15 residues. DNA for the CDR3: TGCGCCAGCAGCTTTACTAGCGGGAGTGGAGGTGAGCAGTTCTTC. Encoded protein: CASSFTSGSGGEQFF.